One T cell receptor beta chain is described in this entry. The data derive from a study of T-cell reconstitution after alpha-beta-depleted transplantation in children. As it was prepared, the TCRbeta library received unique molecular identifiers. Via MiXCR, TCRdb re-called the PCR reads, giving one row per CDR3 protein. The sample contains approximately 420,000 distinct CDR3 sequences, about 11% of which appear only once. V trimming: 3 bases; J trimming: 0 bases; junction bases outside the gene matches: 7. The CDR3 is made up of 15 amino acids. Germline V gene lookup returns CDR1 DFQATT and CDR2 SNEGSKA (reference sequence).

This clonotype was sampled from a human donor who donated a stem cell graft to a child with acute myeloid leukemia. The rearrangement joins TRBV20-1 to TRBJ2-5; 7 nucleotides agree with TRBD2. The input for sequencing was PBMCs from the stem cell graft donor, taken from the stem cell graft. CDR3 protein: CSASLAGVYQETQYF. Written as DNA, the CDR3 is TGCAGTGCTAGTTTGGCGGGGGTATACCAAGAGACCCAGTACTTC.